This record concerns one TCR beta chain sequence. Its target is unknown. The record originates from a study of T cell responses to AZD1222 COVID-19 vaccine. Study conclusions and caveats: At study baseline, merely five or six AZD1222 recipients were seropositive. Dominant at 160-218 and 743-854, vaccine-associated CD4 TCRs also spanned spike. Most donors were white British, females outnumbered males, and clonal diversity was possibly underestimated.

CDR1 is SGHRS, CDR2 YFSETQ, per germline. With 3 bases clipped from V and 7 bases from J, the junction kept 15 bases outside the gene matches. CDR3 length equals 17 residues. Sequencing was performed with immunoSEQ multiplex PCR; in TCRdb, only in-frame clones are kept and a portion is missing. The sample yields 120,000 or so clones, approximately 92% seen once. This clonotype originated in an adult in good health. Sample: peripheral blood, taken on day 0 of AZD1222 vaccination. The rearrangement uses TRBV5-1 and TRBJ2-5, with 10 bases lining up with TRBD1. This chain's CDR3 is CASSSNPGQGTRGTQYF. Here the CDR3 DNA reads TGCGCCAGCAGCTCGAACCCGGGACAGGGGACCAGGGGGACCCAGTACTTC.